Reported below is one T cell receptor beta chain. The CDR3 totals 15 residues. From germline, CDR1 is SGHNT and CDR2 YYREEE (reference sequence). The ends lost 3 bases at V and 3 bases at J; junction bases unmatched: 6. The protocol was immunoSEQ multiplex PCR, while the TCRdb copy is restricted to in-frame clones and leaves out a portion. The table lists around 250,000 clones, about 88% of them singletons, with around 3.9% in the top ten. The data are from a study of blood T cell repertoires in COVID-19. Study information: Sources were T cells, B-cell-depleted T cells, or PBMCs; the material itself was cDNA or gDNA.

The origin of this receptor is a man between 25 and 39 years old with acute COVID-19. The chain carries TRBV5-4 and TRBJ1-1; TRBD1 agrees at 9 bases. The sequenced sample was PBMCs or T cells enriched from blood (not recorded which). DNA for the CDR3: TGTGCCAGCAGCTCAGGACAGGGGTGGGACACTGAAGCTTTCTTT. Translated, it gives CASSSGQGWDTEAFF.